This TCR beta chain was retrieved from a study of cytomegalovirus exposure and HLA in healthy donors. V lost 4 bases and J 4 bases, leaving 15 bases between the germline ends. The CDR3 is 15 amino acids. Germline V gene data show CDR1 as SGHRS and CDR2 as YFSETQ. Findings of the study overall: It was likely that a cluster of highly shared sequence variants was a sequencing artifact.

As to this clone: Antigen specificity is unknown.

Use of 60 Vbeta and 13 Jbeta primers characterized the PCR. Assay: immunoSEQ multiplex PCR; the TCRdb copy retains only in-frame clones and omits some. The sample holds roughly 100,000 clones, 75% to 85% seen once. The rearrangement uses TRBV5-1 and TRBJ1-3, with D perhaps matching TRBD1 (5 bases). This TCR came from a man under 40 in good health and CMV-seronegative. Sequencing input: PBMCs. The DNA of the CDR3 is TGCGCCAGCAGCCTCGGTCAGGGTTTGGGAAACACCATATATTTT. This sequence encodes CASSLGQGLGNTIYF.